Listed here is a single T cell receptor beta chain. Its antigen target is currently unknown. Receptor libraries were prepared by the immunoSEQ multiplex PCR assay. For the multiplex PCR, a mixture combining 60 forward primers for TCR Vbeta segments and 13 reverse primers for TCR Jbeta segments was used. Amplification of the CDR3 region of rearranged TCR beta genes was performed with a multiplex PCR assay on genomic DNA. Amplified TCR beta libraries were sequenced as 87-base-pair reads on the Illumina HiSeq System. In the original analysis: A later analysis counted tens of millions of unique TCR beta chains across the 666 repertoires, and some 12 million of these chains were shared by at least two donors. A nearest-neighbor algorithm error-corrected the raw reads and collapsed the reads into unique sequences, merging closely related sequences to remove PCR and sequencing errors. To assign V, D and J gene segments, CDR3 sequences were aligned to IMGT reference sequences. For a sequence to be retained, a match of at least six nucleotides to both a V gene segment and a J gene segment was required. A rearrangement counted as productive if the CDR3 had no stop codons and remained in frame with V and J, and every other rearrangement counted as non-productive. Following IMGT convention, CDR3 was defined as the stretch from the second conserved V-encoded cysteine up to the conserved J-encoded phenylalanine. The earlier analysis of 550 to 650 of the donors excluded any sequence lacking an unambiguous match to a single V gene segment. In an earlier analysis of 587 of the donors, a V segment was called functional when productive rearrangements were above 56.7%, and segregating when the standard deviation between donors exceeded 5%. A statistical classification framework was developed to diagnose cytomegalovirus status using the catalog of TCR beta chain sequences. V and J gene assignment, in a later analysis, came from comparing TCR nucleotide sequences with IMGT/GENE-DB human TR gene sequences. The TCRdist pipeline was used in a later analysis to assign CDR3 sequences and most-parsimonious VDJ recombination scenarios. A later analysis defined each TCR beta chain by its CDR3 amino acid sequence plus V-gene family, and excluded reads lacking a unique V-gene family. As a way to deal with suspected cross-contamination and a sequencing artifact, a later analysis dropped under 600 nucleotide sequences that were highly shared and had low generation probability. In a later analysis, a clonal expansion index for each public chain was calculated from normalized within-repertoire ranks of inferred template counts. A later analysis computed generation probabilities with a VDJ recombination model fitted to out-of-frame rearrangements, and checked the results against IGoR. Hypergeometric tests were used in a later analysis to score TCR-TCR, TCR-HLA and TCR-CMV co-occurrence, with a repertoire-size bias correction applied to the TCR pairs. In a later analysis, false discovery rates were estimated by permuting HLA or CMV assignments 20 times. In a later analysis, co-occurring TCRs were grouped using DBSCAN, and TCRdist sequence similarity was added for clustering within HLA-allele-positive subsets. Co-occurrence clustering excluded repertoires with fewer than 30,000 or more than 120,000 public chains, plus five with anomalous nucleotide sharing. The table was pulled from immuneACCESS by TCRdb, which kept in-frame rearrangements only. Such tables lose some clones; where checked, under half of the loss comes from unresolved V genes, and the rest has no known cause. D and trimming come from the DNA, and the V and J calls and clone size come from that table. This specimen's table enumerates approximately 50,000 clones. Jointly, the top ten make up less than 2.5% of the sample.

This entry comes from a study of cytomegalovirus exposure and HLA in healthy donors (dated by TCRdb to about 2017). With regard to the full study: According to an earlier analysis of 450 to 650 of the donors, some 170 million T cells yielded over 90 million unique TCR beta sequences and approximately 280 Gb of sequence data. Roughly 300 gigabases of sequencing data and tens of millions of unique TCR sequences were included in an early release covering around 650 HLA-typed donors. Of the 300 to 500 genotyped donors, 75% to 85% were placed in the genetic ancestry cluster associated with self-reported Caucasian donors. The aim of the study was to test whether cataloging public T cell receptors could identify signatures of past pathogen exposure. The study used immunosequencing to profile the T cell repertoires of 670 or so subjects and linked those repertoires to cytomegalovirus serostatus. Besides the first cohort of around 670 subjects, a separate validation cohort made up of 120 different subjects was used. The study combined high-throughput TCR immunosequencing, statistical association of individual TCRs with disease status, and machine learning to predict cytomegalovirus infection status. To study patterns of TCR occurrence, a later analysis re-analyzed previously published TCR beta repertoires from under 750 donors and added high-resolution HLA genotyping. In the later analysis, no new phenotypic data were used to find candidate immune exposures; instead, reliance was placed on TCR beta sequences and their occurrence across donors. An earlier analysis of about 600 of the donors used high-throughput TCR beta sequencing to judge whether each TCR beta V gene segment behaved as functional or pseudogenic. Donor age, sex, ethnicity and CMV serostatus were compiled alongside the repertoire data. A later genetic analysis used genome-wide SNP genotypes for about three fifths of the roughly 700 donors, treating that subset as a discovery cohort. All discovery cohort repertoires had been generated using a single sequencing platform. HLA typing covered class I and class II loci at four-digit resolution. Typing coverage differed by locus: A, B, C, DRB1 and DQB1 were typed in roughly 629-630 donors, DQA1 in approximately 520, DPA1 in some 600, and DPB1 in approximately 450. Because of strong linkage in the cohort, roughly five DR-DQ haplotypes were treated as single units for association and clustering. On average, around 240,000 unique TCR beta nucleotide sequences were sequenced per donor among a few hundred genotyped donors of the cohort, with roughly 20% of those sequences being non-productive.

In total, just over 650 healthy bone marrow donors made up the cohort. Cohort members were all nominally healthy when sampled, although unrecorded immune exposures were likely present. The donor was CMV seronegative and was included in the group of hundreds of seronegative cohort members. Every donor gave a peripheral blood sample, and the peripheral blood mononuclear cells from that sample were used for TCR beta sequencing. Genomic DNA extraction from the blood cell samples was performed with the Qiagen DNeasy Blood Extraction Kit. The research as a whole found: According to a later analysis, TCR association rates differed among HLA loci, with DRB1 alleles showing the most associated TCRs and HLA-C alleles showing the fewest. Most TCR sequences were seen in very few donors, while some public TCRs were found in many individuals. In vitro tests confirmed that a few of the cytomegalovirus-associated TCR beta chains recognize cytomegalovirus antigens. About 17 rarely observed V segments, including chromosome 9 orphons, were excluded from the earlier analysis of approximately 500 of the donors because counts were too low. Sequencing depth was assumed to be roughly uniform across donors in the presence/absence analyses, though that assumption may not hold. In a later analysis, most CMV-associated TCR beta chains were found to appear HLA-restricted, with HLA associations seemingly driven largely by CMV exposure. According to a later analysis, parvovirus B19, influenza, CMV and Epstein-Barr virus appeared linked to several top co-occurrence clusters. An earlier analysis of 450 to 750 of the donors showed that most TCR beta V segments appeared in productive rearrangements either about 87% or about 30% of the time, which broadly matched IMGT annotations. In a later genetic analysis, fewer N-insertions in productive TCRs were reported among donors in an Asian-associated ancestry cluster than the approximately 670-donor mean. Correlated functional status among segregating V segments might reflect linkage disequilibrium, but an unknown experimental factor could not be ruled out. A group of highly shared sequence variants was considered likely to be a technical artifact of the sequencing pipeline. A later genetic analysis associated a missense DCLRE1C variant with V-gene and J-gene trimming of TCR beta chains, and an independent cohort replicated the association. A later analysis associated 16,951 TCR beta sequences with specific HLA alleles at a false discovery rate of 0.05. The cohort was sequenced for TCR beta chains only, and without alpha or paired-chain data the features that could be detected were limited. The study gave a list of 150 to 200 TCR beta chains associated with cytomegalovirus. Some IMGT-functional V segments, including TRBV6-2 and TRBV6-3, could not be told apart with the 87-base-pair reads, so those segments were excluded. The classifier was reported to diagnose cytomegalovirus status with high specificity and sensitivity in both the original cohort and the validation cohort. Assigning TCR associations to individual alleles was difficult when HLA alleles, especially DR and DQ, strongly co-occurred. Because HLA typing was unavailable for some donors at each locus, only the typed subset was used in association tests. CMV serostatus was the only immune exposure information available for the cohort. A further reported finding was that TCR beta sequences accurately predicted the HLA-A and HLA-B alleles for most subjects in the first cohort. According to the authors, the approach could potentially be generalized to other disease states and immunological phenotypes. Compared with equally common non-associated chains, HLA-associated TCR beta chains in a later analysis were more clonally expanded and had lower generation probabilities.

CDR1 and CDR2 are drawn from the germline V gene (reference sequence): SEHNR, FQNEAQ. The junction carries 6 bases between V and J, which are trimmed by 2 bases and 4 bases respectively. From the cysteine through the phenylalanine, the CDR3 covers 12 amino acids. Of all the DNA, just the CDR3 is kept, 36 bases in frame from base 1. The source material was PBMCs. The rearrangement combines TRBV7-9 with TRBJ2-7; the D segment could be TRBD2, given 6 matching bases. The TCR sequence derives from a female donor in good health and CMV-seronegative. The DNA reads as follows: TGTGCCAGCAGCTTAAGCGGGTACGAGCAGTACTTC. This yields the protein CASSLSGYEQYF.